The clone carrying this T cell receptor beta chain was recorded once. The antigen is undetermined. Produced via immunoSEQ multiplex PCR; TCRdb's table is partial and in-frame only. The sample shows about 96,000 clones, roughly three quarters of them seen only once. This entry comes from a study of glioma-infiltrating T cells after dendritic cell vaccination. Whole-study results and caveats: Only a small number of patients had complete blood and tumor samples.

No glioblastoma patient carried an isocitrate dehydrogenase mutation. This sequence was found in a human donor with glioblastoma. The sample consisted of blood, taken before dendritic cell vaccination.

As DNA, the CDR3 is TGTGCCAGCAGGCACAGGGGGCGCCCAGATACGCAGTATTTT. Encoded protein: CASRHRGRPDTQYF. V is TRBV27 and J is TRBJ2-3, with 9 bases aligning to TRBD1. The ends lost 6 bases at V and 4 bases at J; junction bases unmatched: 5. Per germline, CDR1 MNHEY and CDR2 SMNVEV (reference sequence). The CDR3 length is 14 residues.